This paragraph covers one T cell receptor beta chain sequence. The data were taken from a study of T cell responses to AZD1222 COVID-19 vaccine. Assay: immunoSEQ multiplex PCR; the TCRdb copy retains only in-frame clones and omits some. The sample yields about 120,000 clones, around 87% seen once. V was pared by 2 bases and J by 2 bases, with 4 bases between. The CDR3 is made up of 13 amino acids. Per germline, CDR1 SGHTA and CDR2 FQGTGA. The sequence was obtained from an adult who received the AZD1222 COVID-19 vaccine. Sequences were derived from peripheral blood, sampled 28 days after the second AZD1222 dose. The V call is TRBV7-3, the J call TRBJ2-1; D remains unclear. For the CDR3, the DNA is TGTGCCAGCAGCTTATCCCCCTACAATGAGCAGTTCTTC. Its protein product is CASSLSPYNEQFF.